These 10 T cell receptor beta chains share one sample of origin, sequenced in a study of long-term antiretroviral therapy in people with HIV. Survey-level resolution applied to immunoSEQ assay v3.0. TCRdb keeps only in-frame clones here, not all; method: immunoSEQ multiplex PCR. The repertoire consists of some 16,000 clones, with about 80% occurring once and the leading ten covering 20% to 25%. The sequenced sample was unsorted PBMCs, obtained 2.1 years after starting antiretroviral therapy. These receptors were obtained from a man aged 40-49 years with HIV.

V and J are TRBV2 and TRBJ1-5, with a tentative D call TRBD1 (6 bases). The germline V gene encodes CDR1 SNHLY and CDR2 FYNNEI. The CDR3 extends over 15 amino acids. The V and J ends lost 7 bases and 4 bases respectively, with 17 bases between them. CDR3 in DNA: TGTGCCAGCATGGAGGACCGGGACACTAATCAGCCCCAGCATTTT. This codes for CASMEDRDTNQPQHF.

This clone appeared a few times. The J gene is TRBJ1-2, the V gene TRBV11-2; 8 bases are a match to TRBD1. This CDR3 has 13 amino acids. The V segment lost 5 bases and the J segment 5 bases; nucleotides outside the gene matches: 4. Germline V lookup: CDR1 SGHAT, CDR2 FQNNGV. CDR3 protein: CASSVTGVYGYTF. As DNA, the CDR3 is TGTGCCAGCAGCGTGACAGGGGTATATGGCTACACCTTC.

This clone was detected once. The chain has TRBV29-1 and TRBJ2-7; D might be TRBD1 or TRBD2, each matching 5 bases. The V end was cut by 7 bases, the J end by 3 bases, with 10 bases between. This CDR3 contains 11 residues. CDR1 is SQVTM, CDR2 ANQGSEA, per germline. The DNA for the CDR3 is TGCAGCGCAAGGGGAGTCTACGAGCAGTACTTC. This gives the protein CSARGVYEQYF.

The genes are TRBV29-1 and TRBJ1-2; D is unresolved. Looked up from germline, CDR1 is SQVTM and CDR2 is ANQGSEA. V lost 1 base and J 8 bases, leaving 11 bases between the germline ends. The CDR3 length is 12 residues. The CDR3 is CSVEGTGGGYTF. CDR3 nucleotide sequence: TGCAGCGTTGAAGGAACCGGTGGGGGCTACACCTTC.

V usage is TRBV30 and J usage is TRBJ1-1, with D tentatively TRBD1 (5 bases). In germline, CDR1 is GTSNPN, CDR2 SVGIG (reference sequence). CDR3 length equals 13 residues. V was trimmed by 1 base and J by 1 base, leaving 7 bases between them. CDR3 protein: CAWSGTGNTEAFF. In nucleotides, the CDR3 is TGTGCCTGGAGTGGTACAGGGAACACTGAAGCTTTCTTT.

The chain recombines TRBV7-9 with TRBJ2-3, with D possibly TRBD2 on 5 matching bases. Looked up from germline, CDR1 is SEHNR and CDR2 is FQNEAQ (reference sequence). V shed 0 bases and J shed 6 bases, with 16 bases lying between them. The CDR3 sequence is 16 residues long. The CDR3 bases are TGTGCCAGCAGCTTAGCCACTAGTTTGGACCCGGATACGCAGTATTTT. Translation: CASSLATSLDPDTQYF.

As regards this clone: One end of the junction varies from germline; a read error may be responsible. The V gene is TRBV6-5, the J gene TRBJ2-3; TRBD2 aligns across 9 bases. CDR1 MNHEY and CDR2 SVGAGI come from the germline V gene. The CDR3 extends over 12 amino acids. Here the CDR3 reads CASRREAGGWNF. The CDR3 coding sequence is TGTGCCAGCAGGAGGGAAGCGGGGGGCTGGAATTTT.

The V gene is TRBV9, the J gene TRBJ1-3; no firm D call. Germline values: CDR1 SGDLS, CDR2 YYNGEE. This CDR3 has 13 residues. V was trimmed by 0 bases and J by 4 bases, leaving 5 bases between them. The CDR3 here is CASSVGPGNTIYF. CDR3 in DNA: TGTGCCAGCAGCGTAGGGCCCGGAAACACCATATATTTT. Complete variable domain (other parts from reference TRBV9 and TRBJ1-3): DSGVTQTPKHLITATGQRVTLRCSPRSGDLSVYWYQQSLDQGLQFLIQYYNGEERAKGNILERFSAQQFPDLHSELNLSSLELGDSALYFCASSVGPGNTIYFGEGSWLTVV.

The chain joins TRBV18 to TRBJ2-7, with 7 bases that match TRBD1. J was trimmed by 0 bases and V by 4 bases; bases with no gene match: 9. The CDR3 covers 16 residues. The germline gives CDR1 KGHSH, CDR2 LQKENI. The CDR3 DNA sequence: TGTGCCAGCTCACGGGAGACAGGGCTTAGCTCCTACGAGCAGTACTTC. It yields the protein CASSRETGLSSYEQYF.

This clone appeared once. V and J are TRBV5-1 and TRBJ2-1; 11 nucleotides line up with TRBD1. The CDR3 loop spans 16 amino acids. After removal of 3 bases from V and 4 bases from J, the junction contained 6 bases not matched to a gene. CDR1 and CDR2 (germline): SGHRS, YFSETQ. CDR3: CASSYRTGGPYNEQFF. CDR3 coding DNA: TGCGCCAGCAGCTATCGGACAGGGGGCCCGTACAATGAGCAGTTCTTC.